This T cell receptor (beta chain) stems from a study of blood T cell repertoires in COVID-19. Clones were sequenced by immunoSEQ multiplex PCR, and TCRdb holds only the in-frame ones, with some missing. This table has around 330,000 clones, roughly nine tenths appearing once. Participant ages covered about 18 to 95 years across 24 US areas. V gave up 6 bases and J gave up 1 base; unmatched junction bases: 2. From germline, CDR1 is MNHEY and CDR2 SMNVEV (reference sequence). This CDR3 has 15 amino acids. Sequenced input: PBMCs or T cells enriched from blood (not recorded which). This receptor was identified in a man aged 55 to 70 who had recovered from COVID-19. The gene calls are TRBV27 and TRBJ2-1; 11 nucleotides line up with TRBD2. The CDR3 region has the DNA TGTGCCAGCAGGGGACTAGCGGTTTCCTACAATGAGCAGTTCTTC. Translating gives CASRGLAVSYNEQFF.